This T cell receptor (beta chain) comes out of a study of T cell repertoires in aging, cancer and after chemotherapy (dated by TCRdb to the late 2010s). Turning to the overall study: Donors were distributed across six age groups ranging from 30 or younger to 70 or older, with at least three individuals included per group. In the solid tumor group, the paired samples taken before and after chemotherapy came from brain tumor (glioblastoma) patients given temozolomide-based therapy. Roughly 8.8 million TCR reads were contained in the full dataset. To examine immunoaging and T cell reconstitution after chemotherapy, the study profiled TCR beta repertoires in peripheral blood from healthy donors and cancer patients. A cohort of 220 or so cancer patients (about 94 with hematological and roughly 120 with solid cancers) was assembled, and approximately 97 healthy donors were included as a reference group.

The CDR3 holds 16 amino acids from the cysteine to the phenylalanine. Only the CDR3 portion is preserved as DNA: 48 bases, with reading frame beginning at the first base. CDR1 and CDR2 were assigned from the germline V gene (reference sequence) as SGHNT and YYREEE. V is trimmed back by 4 bases and J by 5 bases, and the junction contains 11 bases that no gene match accounts for. Regarding this clonotype: The clone's antigen remains unknown. Base-call qualities are not available, and no considerably larger clone is one nucleotide away.

Multiplex touch-down PCR with a mixed TRB-A/B primer pool was used to amplify rearranged TRB sequences covering the V, D and J segments. Illumina adapters and sample indices were attached to the amplicons in two consecutive PCR reactions using Phusion HS II polymerase. Amplicons were gel-purified with the NucleoSpin Gel and PCR Clean-up kit, then checked with Qubit and an Agilent 2100 Bioanalyzer. Sequencing of libraries was carried out on an Illumina MiSeq in 600-cycle, single-indexed, paired-end runs. The published analysis was carried out like this. TRB sequences were processed with MiXCR versions 2.12 and 3.0.5. Each unique CDR3 nucleotide sequence was treated as one clone, and only productive sequences with two or more reads were kept. The repertoire metrics were Shannon diversity, evenness, clonality (defined as one minus evenness), and alpha-parameterized diversity profiles covering alpha 0 to 5. The IGoR algorithm was used to calculate generation probabilities of clones in the paired pre- and post-chemotherapy samples. TCRdb handled the public reads itself, with Q25 trimming in fastp and clone calling in MiXCR, and kept productive beta chains. Rows with one shared CDR3 protein collapse into an entry with the most common genes and DNA. V and J calls and clone size were set by TCRdb, not the authors. The sample yields approximately 1,300 distinct CDR3 sequences; about 20% were counted once. The ten largest clones take up about 60% of the sample.

Genomic DNA extracted from peripheral blood, rather than sorted cells or RNA, was used as the source for amplification of TCR beta rearrangements. The paper as a whole reports these results and caveats: In both cancer cohorts, the median generation probability rose over the chemotherapy interval, which suggests that the repertoire was reconstituted through rebound thymic output. In healthy donors, the decline in TCR diversity with age was mainly due to loss of richness, whereas in cancer patients loss of evenness also played a role. The authors noted that the repertoire data do not allow conclusions about immunological memory after chemotherapy. Compared with age-matched healthy donors, untreated patients with either hematological or solid cancers had significantly lower TCR diversity in the blood along with higher clonality.

Sequencing was carried out using blood. The sequence was collected from a human donor with a solid tumor. The sequence links TRBV5-4 to TRBJ1-4, and TRBD1 aligns with 7 junction nucleotides. The nucleotide sequence is TGTGCCAGCAGCGGCTCATCGACAGGGCGGAATGAAAAACTGTTTTTT. Translation gives CASSGSSTGRNEKLFF.